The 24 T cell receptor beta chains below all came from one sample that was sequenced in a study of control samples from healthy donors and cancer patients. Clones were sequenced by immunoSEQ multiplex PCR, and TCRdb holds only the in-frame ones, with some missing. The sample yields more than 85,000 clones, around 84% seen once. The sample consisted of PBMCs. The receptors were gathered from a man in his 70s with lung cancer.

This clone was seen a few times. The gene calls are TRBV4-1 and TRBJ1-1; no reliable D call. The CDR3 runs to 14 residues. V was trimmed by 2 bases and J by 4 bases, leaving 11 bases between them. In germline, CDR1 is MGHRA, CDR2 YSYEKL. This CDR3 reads CASSQSRSGTEAFF. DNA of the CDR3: TGCGCCAGCAGCCAATCCCGCTCGGGCACTGAAGCTTTCTTT.

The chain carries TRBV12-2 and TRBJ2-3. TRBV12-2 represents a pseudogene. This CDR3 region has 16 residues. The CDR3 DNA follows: TGTGCAAGTCGCCCCCCCTTTTGCCGTGGCACAGATACGCAGTATTTT. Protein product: CASRPPFCRGTDTQYF.

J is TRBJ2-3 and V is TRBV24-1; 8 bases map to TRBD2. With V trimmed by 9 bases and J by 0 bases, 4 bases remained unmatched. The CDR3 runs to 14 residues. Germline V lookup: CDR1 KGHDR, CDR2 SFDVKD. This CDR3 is CATRGGPSTDTQYF. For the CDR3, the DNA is TGTGCCACCCGGGGGGGGCCTAGCACAGATACGCAGTATTTT.

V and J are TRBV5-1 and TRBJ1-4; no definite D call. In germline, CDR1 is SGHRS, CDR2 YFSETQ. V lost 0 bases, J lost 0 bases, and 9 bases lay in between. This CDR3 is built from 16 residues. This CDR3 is CASSLGSVTTNEKLFF. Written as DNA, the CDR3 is TGCGCCAGCAGCTTGGGGTCAGTCACAACTAATGAAAAACTGTTTTTT.

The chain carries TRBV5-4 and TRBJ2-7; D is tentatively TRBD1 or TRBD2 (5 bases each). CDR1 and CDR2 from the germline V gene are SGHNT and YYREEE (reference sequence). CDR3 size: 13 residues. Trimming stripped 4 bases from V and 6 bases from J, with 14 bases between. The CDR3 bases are TGTGCCAGCAGCGAGGGGACGGCGGGCGAGCAGTACTTC. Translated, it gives CASSEGTAGEQYF.

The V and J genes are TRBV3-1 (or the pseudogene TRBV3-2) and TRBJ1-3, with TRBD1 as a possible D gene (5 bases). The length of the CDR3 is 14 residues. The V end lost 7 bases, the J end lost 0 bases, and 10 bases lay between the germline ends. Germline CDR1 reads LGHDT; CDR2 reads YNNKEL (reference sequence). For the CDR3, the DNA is TGTGCCAGCAAGGGGTCAAACTCTGGAAACACCATATATTTT. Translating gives CASKGSNSGNTIYF.

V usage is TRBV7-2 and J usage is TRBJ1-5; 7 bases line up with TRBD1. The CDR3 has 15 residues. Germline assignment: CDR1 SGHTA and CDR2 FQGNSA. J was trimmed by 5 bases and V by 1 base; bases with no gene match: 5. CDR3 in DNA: TGTGCCAGCAGCTTAGGAGGGGGCCAGCATCAGCCCCAGCATTTT. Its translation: CASSLGGGQHQPQHF.

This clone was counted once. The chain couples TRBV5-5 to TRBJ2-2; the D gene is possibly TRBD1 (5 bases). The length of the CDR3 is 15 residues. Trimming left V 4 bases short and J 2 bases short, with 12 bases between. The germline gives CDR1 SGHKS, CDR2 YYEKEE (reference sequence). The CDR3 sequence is CASSLDRVNTGELFF. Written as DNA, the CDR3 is TGTGCCAGCAGCCTAGACAGAGTTAACACCGGGGAGCTGTTTTTT. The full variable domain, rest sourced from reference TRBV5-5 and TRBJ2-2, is DAGVTQSPTHLIKTRGQQVTLRCSPISGHKSVSWYQQVLGQGPQFIFQYYEKEERGRGNFPDRFSARQFPNYSSELNVNALLLGDSALYLCASSLDRVNTGELFFGEGSRLTVL.

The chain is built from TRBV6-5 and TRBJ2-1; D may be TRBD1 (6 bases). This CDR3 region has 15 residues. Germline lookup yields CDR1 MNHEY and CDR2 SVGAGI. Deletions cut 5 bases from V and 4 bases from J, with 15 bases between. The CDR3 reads CASSPLRTEYNEQFF. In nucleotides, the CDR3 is TGTGCCAGCAGTCCTCTCCGGACAGAGTACAATGAGCAGTTCTTC.

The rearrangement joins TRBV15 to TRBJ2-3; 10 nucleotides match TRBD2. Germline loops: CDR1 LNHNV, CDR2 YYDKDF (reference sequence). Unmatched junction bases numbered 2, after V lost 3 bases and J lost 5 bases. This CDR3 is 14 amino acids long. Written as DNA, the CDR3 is TGTGCCACCAGCAGTAGCGGGGGGATAGATACGCAGTATTTT. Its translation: CATSSSGGIDTQYF. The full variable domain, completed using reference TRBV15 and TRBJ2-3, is DAMVIQNPRYQVTQFGKPVTLSCSQTLNHNVMYWYQQKSSQAPKLLFHYYDKDFNNEADTPDNFQSRRPNTSFCFLDIRSPGLGDTAMYLCATSSSGGIDTQYFGPGTRLTVL.

The DNA for the CDR3 is TGTGCCAGCAGCCTCAGTAGCGGGGGGTTCGAGCAGTACTTC. It yields the protein CASSLSSGGFEQYF. This chain uses TRBV7-8 with TRBJ2-7, with 10 positions matching TRBD2. The J segment lost 6 bases and the V segment lost 5 bases, leaving 7 bases of the junction unmatched. The CDR3 length is 14 residues. Germline V gene sequence: CDR1 SGHVS, CDR2 FQNEAQ.

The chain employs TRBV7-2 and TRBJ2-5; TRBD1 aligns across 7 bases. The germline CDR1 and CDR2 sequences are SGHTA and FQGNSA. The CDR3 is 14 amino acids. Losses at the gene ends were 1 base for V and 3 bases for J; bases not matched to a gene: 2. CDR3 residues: CASSLGGQEETQYF. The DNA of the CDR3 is TGTGCCAGCAGCTTAGGCGGACAGGAAGAGACCCAGTACTTC.

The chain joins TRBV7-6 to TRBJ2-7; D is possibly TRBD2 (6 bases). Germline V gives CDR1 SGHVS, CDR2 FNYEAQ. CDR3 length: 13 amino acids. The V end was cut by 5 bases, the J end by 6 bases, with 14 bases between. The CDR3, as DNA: TGTGCCAGCAGCCTAGGGACTTCCGCCGAGCAGTACTTC. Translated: CASSLGTSAEQYF. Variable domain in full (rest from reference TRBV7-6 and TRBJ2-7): GAGVSQSPRYKVTKRGQDVALRCDPISGHVSLYWYRQALGQGPEFLTYFNYEAQQDKSGLPNDRFSAERPEGSISTLTIQRTEQRDSAMYRCASSLGTSAEQYFGPGTRLTVT.

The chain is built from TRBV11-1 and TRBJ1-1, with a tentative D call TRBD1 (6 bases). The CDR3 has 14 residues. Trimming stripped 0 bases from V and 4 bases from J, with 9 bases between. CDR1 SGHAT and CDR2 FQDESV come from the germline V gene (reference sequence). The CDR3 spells CASSLASRGTEAFF. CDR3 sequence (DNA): TGTGCCAGCAGCTTAGCGAGCAGGGGCACTGAAGCTTTCTTT.

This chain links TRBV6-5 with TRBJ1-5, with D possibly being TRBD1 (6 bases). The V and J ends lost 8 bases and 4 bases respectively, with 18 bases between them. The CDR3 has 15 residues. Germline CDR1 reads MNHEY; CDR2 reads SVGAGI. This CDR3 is CASSPQGKTNQPQHF. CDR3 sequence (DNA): TGTGCCAGCTCGCCTCAGGGGAAAACGAATCAGCCCCAGCATTTT.

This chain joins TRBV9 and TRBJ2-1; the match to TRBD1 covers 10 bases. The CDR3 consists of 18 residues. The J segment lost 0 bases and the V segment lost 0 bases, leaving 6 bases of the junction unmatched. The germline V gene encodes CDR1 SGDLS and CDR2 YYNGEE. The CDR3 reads CASSVVAGQGFSYNEQFF. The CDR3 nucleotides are TGTGCCAGCAGCGTAGTAGCGGGACAGGGGTTCTCCTACAATGAGCAGTTCTTC.

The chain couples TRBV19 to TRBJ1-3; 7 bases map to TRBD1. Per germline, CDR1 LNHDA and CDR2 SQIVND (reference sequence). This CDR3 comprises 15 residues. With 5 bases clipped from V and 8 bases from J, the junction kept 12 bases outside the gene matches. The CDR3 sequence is CASSRGRTGFDTIYF. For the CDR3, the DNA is TGTGCCAGTAGTCGTGGGAGGACAGGTTTCGACACCATATATTTT. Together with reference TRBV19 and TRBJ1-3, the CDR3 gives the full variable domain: DGGITQSPKYLFRKEGQNVTLSCEQNLNHDAMYWYRQDPGQGLRLIYYSQIVNDFQKGDIAEGYSVSREKKESFPLTVTSAQKNPTAFYLCASSRGRTGFDTIYFGEGSWLTVV.

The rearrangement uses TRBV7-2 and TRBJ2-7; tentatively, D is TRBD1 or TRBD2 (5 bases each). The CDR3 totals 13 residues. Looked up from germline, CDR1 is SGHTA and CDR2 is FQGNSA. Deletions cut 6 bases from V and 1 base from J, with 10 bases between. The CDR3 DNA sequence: TGTGCCAGCAGTCGGGGCGGATCCTACGAGCAGTACTTC. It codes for CASSRGGSYEQYF. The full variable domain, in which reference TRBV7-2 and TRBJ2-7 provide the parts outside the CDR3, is GAGVSQSPSNKVTEKGKDVELRCDPISGHTALYWYRQSLGQGLEFLIYFQGNSAPDKSGLPSDRFSAERTGGSVSTLTIQRTQQEDSAVYLCASSRGGSYEQYFGPGTRLTVT.

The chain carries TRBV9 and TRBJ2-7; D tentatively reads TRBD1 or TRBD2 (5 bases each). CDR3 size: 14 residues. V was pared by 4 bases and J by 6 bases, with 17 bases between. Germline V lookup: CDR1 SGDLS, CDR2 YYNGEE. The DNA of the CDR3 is TGTGCCAGCAGCCCCTATGGGGGTATGTCCGAGCAGTACTTC. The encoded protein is CASSPYGGMSEQYF.

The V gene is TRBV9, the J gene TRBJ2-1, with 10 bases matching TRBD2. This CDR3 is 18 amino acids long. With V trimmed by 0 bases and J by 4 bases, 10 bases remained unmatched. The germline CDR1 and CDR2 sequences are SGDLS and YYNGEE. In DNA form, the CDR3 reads TGTGCCAGCAGCGTAGGGAGCGGGGGGGCCTGGACTTACAATGAGCAGTTCTTC. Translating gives CASSVGSGGAWTYNEQFF.

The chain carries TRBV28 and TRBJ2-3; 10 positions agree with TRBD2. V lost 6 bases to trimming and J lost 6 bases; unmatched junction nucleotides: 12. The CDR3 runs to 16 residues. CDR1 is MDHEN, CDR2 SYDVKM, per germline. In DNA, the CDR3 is TGTGCCAGCAGGTTCTCCAGCGGGGGGGGTCGGGATACGCAGTATTTT. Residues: CASRFSSGGGRDTQYF.

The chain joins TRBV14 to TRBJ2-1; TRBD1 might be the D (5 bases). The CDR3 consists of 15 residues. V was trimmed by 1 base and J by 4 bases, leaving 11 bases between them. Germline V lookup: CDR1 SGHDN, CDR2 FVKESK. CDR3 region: CASSQARQLYNEQFF. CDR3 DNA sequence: TGTGCCAGCAGCCAAGCCCGACAGCTATACAATGAGCAGTTCTTC.

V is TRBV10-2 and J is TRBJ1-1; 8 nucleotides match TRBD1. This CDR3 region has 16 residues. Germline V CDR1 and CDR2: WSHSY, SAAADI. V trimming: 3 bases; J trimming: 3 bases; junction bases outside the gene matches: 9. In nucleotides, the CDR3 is TGCGCCAGCAGTGACAGGGGGCAGAAAATATACACTGAAGCTTTCTTT. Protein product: CASSDRGQKIYTEAFF.

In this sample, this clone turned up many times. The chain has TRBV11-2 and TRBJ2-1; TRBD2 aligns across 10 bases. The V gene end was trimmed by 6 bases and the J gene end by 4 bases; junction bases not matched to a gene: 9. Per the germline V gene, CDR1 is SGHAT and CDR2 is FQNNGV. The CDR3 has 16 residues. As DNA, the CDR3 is TGTGCCAGCAGGCCCACCGGGACTAGCGTGTACAATGAGCAGTTCTTC. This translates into CASRPTGTSVYNEQFF.